Below are 12 T cell receptor beta chains sequenced from a single sample in a study of T-cell reconstitution after alpha-beta-depleted transplantation in children. Unique molecular identifiers were incorporated when the TCRbeta library was constructed. Via MiXCR, TCRdb re-called the PCR reads, giving one row per CDR3 protein. This sample carries roughly 100,000 distinct CDR3 sequences, about 5.6% of them seen once, and the ten largest clones take around 5.6%. The sample here was PBMCs, mostly from graft donor cells, taken 60 days after TCRalphabeta/CD19-depleted stem cell transplant. The receptors stem from a female patient between 2 and 10 years old who had a stem cell transplant for Fanconi anemia, so the T cells may come from the graft donor.

V and J are TRBV21-1 and TRBJ2-7; TRBD2 is taken as the D call from the table, unchecked against the DNA. TRBV21-1 constitutes a pseudogene. CDR3 size: 14 residues. The CDR3: CASSKGSGSYEQYF. The CDR3 DNA reads TGTGCCAGCAGCAAAGGTAGCGGGAGTTACGAGCAGTACTTC.

This clonotype turned up a few times. CDR3 residues: CASSRQGSYNEQFF. CDR3 nucleotide sequence: TGTGCCAGCTCCCGACAGGGATCCTACAATGAGCAGTTCTTC. The chain carries TRBV18 and TRBJ2-1, with 7 bases fitting TRBD1. The CDR3 covers 14 residues. Germline loops: CDR1 KGHSH, CDR2 LQKENI. V was clipped by 6 bases and J by 1 base; unmatched bases: 3.

This clonotype came up many times. The gene calls are TRBV29-1 and TRBJ2-3; 7 bases line up with TRBD1. Losses at the gene ends were 3 bases for V and 5 bases for J; bases not matched to a gene: 11. Germline CDR1 SQVTM, CDR2 ANQGSEA. The CDR3 has 15 amino acids. The CDR3 sequence is CSVDARDSGGDTQYF. DNA of the CDR3: TGCAGCGTTGACGCCCGGGACAGTGGCGGAGATACGCAGTATTTT.

This clonotype was recorded a few times. The chain combines TRBV20-1 with TRBJ1-2, with D tentatively TRBD1 (5 bases). V was clipped by 2 bases and J by 4 bases, with 11 bases between them. This CDR3 comprises 13 residues. The V gene's germline CDR1 is DFQATT and CDR2 SNEGSKA (reference sequence). Here the CDR3 reads CSARSGAVYGYTF. CDR3 in DNA: TGCAGTGCTAGAAGTGGGGCGGTCTATGGCTACACCTTC.

The chain joins TRBV19 to TRBJ2-7, with 9 bases lining up with TRBD1. This CDR3 is 15 amino acids long. The V and J ends lost 6 bases and 1 base, in that order; junction bases with no gene match: 7. Germline values: CDR1 LNHDA, CDR2 SQIVND (reference sequence). The CDR3: CASRITGGASYEQYF. In DNA, the CDR3 is TGTGCCAGTAGGATCACAGGGGGCGCATCCTACGAGCAGTACTTC.

J is TRBJ1-2 and V is TRBV7-8; 7 bases agree with TRBD1. There are 14 residues in the CDR3. V gave up 5 bases and J gave up 12 bases; unmatched junction bases: 15. CDR1 and CDR2 from the germline V gene are SGHVS and FQNEAQ. The CDR3 DNA sequence: TGTGCCAGCAGCGGAAACCGGGACAGCGCCCGTCACACCTTC. It codes for CASSGNRDSARHTF.

The chain combines TRBV2 with TRBJ2-1; D ambiguous. The CDR3 has 14 amino acids. CDR1 SNHLY and CDR2 FYNNEI come from the germline V gene. V was clipped by 4 bases and J by 0 bases, with 7 bases between them. This CDR3 is CASSGRNSYNEQFF. As DNA, the CDR3 is TGTGCCAGCAGTGGGCGGAACTCCTACAATGAGCAGTTCTTC. The variable domain in full, completed from reference TRBV2 and TRBJ2-1, reads EPEVTQTPSHQVTQMGQEVILRCVPISNHLYFYWYRQILGQKVEFLVSFYNNEISEKSEIFDDQFSVERPDGSNFTLKIRSTKLEDSAMYFCASSGRNSYNEQFFGPGTRLTVL.

This clonotype has at least ten counts. The CDR3 region has the DNA TGTGCCAGCAGCCCGAGACTAGCCGGGGAGCTGTTTTTT. Translating gives CASSPRLAGELFF. The chain combines TRBV3-1 with TRBJ2-2, with a tentative D call TRBD2 (6 bases). CDR1 and CDR2 from the germline V gene are LGHDT and YNNKEL (reference sequence). The CDR3 length is 13 residues. Trimming removed 4 bases at V and 6 bases at J, with 9 bases between. Filled out from reference TRBV3-1 and TRBJ2-2, the complete variable domain reads DTAVSQTPKYLVTQMGNDKSIKCEQNLGHDTMYWYKQDSKKFLKIMFSYNNKELIINETVPNRFSPKSPDKAHLNLHINSLELGDSAVYFCASSPRLAGELFFGEGSRLTVL.

This clonotype has ten or more counts. The rearrangement joins TRBV20-1 to TRBJ2-3; the D is unclear. CDR1 and CDR2 from the germline V gene are DFQATT and SNEGSKA (reference sequence). The CDR3 loop spans 15 amino acids. The ends were cut back, 3 bases at V and 2 bases at J, with 15 bases in the middle. In nucleotides, the CDR3 is TGCAGTGCTAGCTATTTCGACGTGGACACAGATACGCAGTATTTT. It translates to CSASYFDVDTDTQYF.

This clonotype was picked up many times. V usage is TRBV28 and J usage is TRBJ2-3, with D hard to call. Trimming took 4 bases from V and 5 from J, leaving 10 bases between them. Per germline, CDR1 MDHEN and CDR2 SYDVKM. CDR3 length: 13 residues. The CDR3 DNA reads TGTGCCAGCAGTTCGCCCGGTGGAGATACGCAGTATTTT. Its protein product is CASSSPGGDTQYF.

This clonotype was recorded at least ten times. This chain connects TRBV20-1 to TRBJ2-1, with TRBD2 as a possible D gene (6 bases). Germline CDR1 is DFQATT and CDR2 is SNEGSKA (reference sequence). Deletions cut 0 bases from V and 5 bases from J, with 14 bases between. The CDR3 consists of 15 residues. As DNA, the CDR3 is TGCAGTGCTAGAGATAGTTCGGGAGCGAACAATGAGCAGTTCTTC. It translates to CSARDSSGANNEQFF.

This chain joins TRBV28 and TRBJ2-7; D is possibly TRBD2 (7 bases). Germline CDR1 reads MDHEN; CDR2 reads SYDVKM. CDR3 size: 15 residues. V dropped 4 bases and J dropped 0 bases, with 13 bases sitting between them. This chain's CDR3 is CASSYTGGHSYEQYF. CDR3 bases: TGTGCCAGCAGTTACACGGGGGGCCACTCCTACGAGCAGTACTTC.